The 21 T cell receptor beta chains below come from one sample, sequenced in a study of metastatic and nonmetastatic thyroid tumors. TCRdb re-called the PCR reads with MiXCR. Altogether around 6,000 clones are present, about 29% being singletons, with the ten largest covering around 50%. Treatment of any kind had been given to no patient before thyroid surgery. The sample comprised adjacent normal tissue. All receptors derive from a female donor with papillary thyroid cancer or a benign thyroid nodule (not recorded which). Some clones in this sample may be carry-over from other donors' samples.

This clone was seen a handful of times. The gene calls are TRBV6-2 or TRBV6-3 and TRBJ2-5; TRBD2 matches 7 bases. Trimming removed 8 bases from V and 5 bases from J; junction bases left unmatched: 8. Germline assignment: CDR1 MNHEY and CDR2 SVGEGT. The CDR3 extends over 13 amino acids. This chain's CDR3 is CASGLREEETQYF. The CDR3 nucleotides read TGTGCCAGCGGTCTCCGGGAGGAGGAGACCCAGTACTTC.

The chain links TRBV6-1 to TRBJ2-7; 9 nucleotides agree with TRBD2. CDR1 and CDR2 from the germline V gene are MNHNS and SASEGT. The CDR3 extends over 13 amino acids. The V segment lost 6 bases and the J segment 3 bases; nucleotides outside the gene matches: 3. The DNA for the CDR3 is TGTGCCAGCAGGGGCGGGGGGGGCTACGAGCAGTACTTC. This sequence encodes CASRGGGGYEQYF.

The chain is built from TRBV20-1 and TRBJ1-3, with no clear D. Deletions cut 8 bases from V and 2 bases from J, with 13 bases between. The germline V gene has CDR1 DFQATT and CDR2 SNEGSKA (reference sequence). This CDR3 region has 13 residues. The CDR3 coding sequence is TGCAGTAGCCGCAGTACAACTGGAAACACCATATATTTT. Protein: CSSRSTTGNTIYF.

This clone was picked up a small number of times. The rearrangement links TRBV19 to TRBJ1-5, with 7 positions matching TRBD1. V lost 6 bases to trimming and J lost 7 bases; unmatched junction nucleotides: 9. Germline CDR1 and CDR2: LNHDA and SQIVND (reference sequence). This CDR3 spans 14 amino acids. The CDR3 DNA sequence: TGTGCCAGTAGGAGAGAAGGGGGCTCACAGCCCCAGCATTTT. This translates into CASRREGGSQPQHF.

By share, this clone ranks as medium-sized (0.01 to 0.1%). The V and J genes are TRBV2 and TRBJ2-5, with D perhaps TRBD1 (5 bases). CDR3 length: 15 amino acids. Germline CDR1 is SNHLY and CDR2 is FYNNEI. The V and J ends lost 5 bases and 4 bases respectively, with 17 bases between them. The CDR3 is CASSMDKGWGETQYF. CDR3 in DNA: TGTGCCAGCAGTATGGATAAGGGGTGGGGAGAGACCCAGTACTTC.

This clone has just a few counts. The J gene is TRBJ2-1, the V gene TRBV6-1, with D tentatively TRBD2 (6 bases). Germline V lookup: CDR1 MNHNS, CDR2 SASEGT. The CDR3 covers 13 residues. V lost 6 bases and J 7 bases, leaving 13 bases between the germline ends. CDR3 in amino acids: CASRGLALNEQFF. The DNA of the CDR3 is TGTGCCAGCAGAGGTCTAGCGTTGAATGAGCAGTTCTTC.

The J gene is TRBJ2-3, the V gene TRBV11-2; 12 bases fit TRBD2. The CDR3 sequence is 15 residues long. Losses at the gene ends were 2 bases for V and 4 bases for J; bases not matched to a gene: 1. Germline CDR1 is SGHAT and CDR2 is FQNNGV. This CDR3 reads CASSLLAGGADTQYF. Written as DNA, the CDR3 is TGTGCCAGCAGCTTACTAGCGGGAGGGGCAGATACGCAGTATTTT. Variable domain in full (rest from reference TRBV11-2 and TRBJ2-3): EAGVAQSPRYKIIEKRQSVAFWCNPISGHATLYWYQQILGQGPKLLIQFQNNGVVDDSQLPKDRFSAERLKGVDSTLKIQPAKLEDSAVYLCASSLLAGGADTQYFGPGTRLTVL.

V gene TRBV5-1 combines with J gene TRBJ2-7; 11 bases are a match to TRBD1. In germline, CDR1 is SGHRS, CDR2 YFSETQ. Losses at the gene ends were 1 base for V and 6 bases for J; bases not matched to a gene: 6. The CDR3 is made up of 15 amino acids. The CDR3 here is CASSLLSDRGREQYF. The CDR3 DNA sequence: TGCGCCAGCAGCTTGCTTTCGGACAGGGGGCGCGAGCAGTACTTC.

Written as DNA, the CDR3 is TGTGCCAGCAGCCTCTTCGGACAGGGAAATTCACCCCTCCACTTT. It codes for CASSLFGQGNSPLHF. V gene TRBV14 combines with J gene TRBJ1-6; 8 bases align to TRBD1. The J segment lost 7 bases and the V segment lost 4 bases, leaving 6 bases of the junction unmatched. CDR1 is SGHDN and CDR2 is FVKESK in the germline V gene. This CDR3 is 15 amino acids long.

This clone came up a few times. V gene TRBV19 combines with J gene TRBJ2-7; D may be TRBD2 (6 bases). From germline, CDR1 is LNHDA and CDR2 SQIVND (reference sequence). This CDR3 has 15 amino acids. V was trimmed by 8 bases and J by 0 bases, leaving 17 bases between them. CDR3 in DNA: TGTGCCAGTTCTAGCGACCCCATGAGCTCCTACGAGCAGTACTTC. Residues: CASSSDPMSSYEQYF. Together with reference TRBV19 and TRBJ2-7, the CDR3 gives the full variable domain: DGGITQSPKYLFRKEGQNVTLSCEQNLNHDAMYWYRQDPGQGLRLIYYSQIVNDFQKGDIAEGYSVSREKKESFPLTVTSAQKNPTAFYLCASSSDPMSSYEQYFGPGTRLTVT.

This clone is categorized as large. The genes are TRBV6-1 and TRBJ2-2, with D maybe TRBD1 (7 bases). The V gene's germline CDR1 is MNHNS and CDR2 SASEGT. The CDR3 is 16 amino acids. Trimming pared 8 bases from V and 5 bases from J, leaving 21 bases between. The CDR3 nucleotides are TGTGCCAGCTCTCAGGCCAGGGGGGCGGGGACCGGGGAGCTGTTTTTT. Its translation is CASSQARGAGTGELFF.

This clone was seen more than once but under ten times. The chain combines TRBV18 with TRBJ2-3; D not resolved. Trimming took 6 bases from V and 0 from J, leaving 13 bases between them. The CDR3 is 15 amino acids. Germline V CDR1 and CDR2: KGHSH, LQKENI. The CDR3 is CASSPFGPSTDTQYF. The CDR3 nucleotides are TGTGCCAGCTCCCCATTTGGTCCTAGCACAGATACGCAGTATTTT.

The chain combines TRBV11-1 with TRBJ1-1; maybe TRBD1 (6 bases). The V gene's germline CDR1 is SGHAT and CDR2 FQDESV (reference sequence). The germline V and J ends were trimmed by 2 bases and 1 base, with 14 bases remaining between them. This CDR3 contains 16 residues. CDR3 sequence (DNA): TGTGCCAGCAGCTTACCCCTATGGACAGAGAACACTGAAGCTTTCTTT. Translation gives CASSLPLWTENTEAFF.

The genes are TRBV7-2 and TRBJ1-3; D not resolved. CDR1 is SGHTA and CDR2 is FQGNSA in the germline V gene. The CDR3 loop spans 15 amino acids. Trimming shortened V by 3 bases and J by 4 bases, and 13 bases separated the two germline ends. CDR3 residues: CASSFDGPRGNTIYF. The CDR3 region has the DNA TGTGCCAGCAGCTTCGACGGGCCTAGGGGAAACACCATATATTTT. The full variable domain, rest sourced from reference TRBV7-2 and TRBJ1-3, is GAGVSQSPSNKVTEKGKDVELRCDPISGHTALYWYRQSLGQGLEFLIYFQGNSAPDKSGLPSDRFSAERTGGSVSTLTIQRTQQEDSAVYLCASSFDGPRGNTIYFGEGSWLTVV.

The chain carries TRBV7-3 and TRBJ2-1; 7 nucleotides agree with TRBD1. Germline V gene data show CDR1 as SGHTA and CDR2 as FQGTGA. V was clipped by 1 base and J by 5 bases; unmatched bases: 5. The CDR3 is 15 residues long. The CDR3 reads CASSLRQGTHNEQFF. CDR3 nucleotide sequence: TGTGCCAGCAGCTTAAGACAGGGAACCCACAATGAGCAGTTCTTC.

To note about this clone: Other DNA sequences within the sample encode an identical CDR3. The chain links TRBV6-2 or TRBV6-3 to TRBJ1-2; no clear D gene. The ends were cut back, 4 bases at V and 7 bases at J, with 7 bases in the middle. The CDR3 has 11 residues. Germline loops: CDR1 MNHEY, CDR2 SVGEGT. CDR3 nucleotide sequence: TGTGCCAGCAGTTCATTCAGTGGCTACACCTTC. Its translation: CASSSFSGYTF.

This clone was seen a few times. The CDR3 is CASSYSRQGPYEQYV. The CDR3 nucleotides read TGTGCCAGCAGTTACTCTCGACAGGGCCCCTACGAGCAGTACGTC. The genes are TRBV6-5 and TRBJ2-7, with TRBD1 matching 7 bases. Trimming at V came to 0 bases and at J to 2 bases, leaving 4 bases not matched to a gene. The length of the CDR3 is 15 residues. The V gene's germline CDR1 is MNHEY and CDR2 SVGAGI.

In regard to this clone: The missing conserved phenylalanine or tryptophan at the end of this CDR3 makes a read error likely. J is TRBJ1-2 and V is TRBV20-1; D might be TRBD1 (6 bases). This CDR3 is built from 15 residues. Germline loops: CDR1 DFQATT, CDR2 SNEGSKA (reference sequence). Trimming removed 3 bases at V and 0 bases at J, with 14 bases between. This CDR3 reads CSASSGAIPNYGYTV. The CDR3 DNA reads TGCAGTGCTAGTTCGGGGGCCATACCTAACTATGGCTACACCGTC.

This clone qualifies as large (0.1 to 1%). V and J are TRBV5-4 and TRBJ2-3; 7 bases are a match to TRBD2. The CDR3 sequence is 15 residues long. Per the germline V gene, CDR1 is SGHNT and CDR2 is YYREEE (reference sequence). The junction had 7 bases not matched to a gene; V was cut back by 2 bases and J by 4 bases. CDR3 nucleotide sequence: TGTGCCAGCAGCTTTTTCGGGGGGAGGGCAGATACGCAGTATTTT. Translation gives CASSFFGGRADTQYF.

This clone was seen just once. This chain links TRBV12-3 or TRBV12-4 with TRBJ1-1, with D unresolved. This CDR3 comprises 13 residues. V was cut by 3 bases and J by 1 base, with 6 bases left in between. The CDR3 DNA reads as TGTGCCAGCAGTTTTCATGCGAACACTGAAGCTTTCTTT. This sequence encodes CASSFHANTEAFF.

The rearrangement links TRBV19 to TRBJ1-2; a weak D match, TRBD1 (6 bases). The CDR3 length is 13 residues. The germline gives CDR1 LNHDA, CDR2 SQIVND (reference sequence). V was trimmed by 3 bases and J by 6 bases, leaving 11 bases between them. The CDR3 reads CASSIDRTDGYTF. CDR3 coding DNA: TGTGCCAGTAGTATCGACAGGACTGATGGCTACACCTTC.